This TCR beta chain was identified during a study of T-cell reconstitution after alpha-beta-depleted transplantation in children (dated by TCRdb to between 2015 and 2016). For the study in its entirety: Using TCR repertoire profiling, the study followed T-cell immune reconstitution in a quantitative way in children after TCRalphabeta/CD19-depleted allogeneic hematopoietic cell transplantation.

To prepare the library, PCR was applied. TCRdb shows the sequencer as Illumina HiSeq 2500. To normalize quantification of the TCRbeta repertoire, the TCR libraries were built with molecular barcoding that relied on unique molecular identifiers. TCRdb reran the public reads through fastp at Q25 and MiXCR, keeping productive beta chains. Rows are combined by CDR3 protein, so each entry shows the most common genes and DNA. Within this sample are approximately 3,200 distinct CDR3 sequences, with approximately 10% of them counted one time only. The top ten clonotypes cover 70% to 80% of the sample. According to the germline V gene, CDR1 reads SGHVS and CDR2 reads FQNEAQ. Trimming at the junction amounts to 1 base on V and 0 bases on J, and the germline ends lie 10 bases apart. The CDR3 has 17 amino acids, counting the end cysteine and phenylalanine. Just the 51-base CDR3 DNA is kept, in frame starting at base 1.

The sample's treatment or condition label is to be understood as: allogeneic hematopoietic cell transplantation with graft depleted of TCRalphabeta T cells and CD19 B cells. The transplant recipients were children given TCRalphabeta/CD19-depleted allogeneic hematopoietic cell grafts. On this clonotype itself: The antigen it binds to is not known. Base qualities were left out, and no much larger clone turns up one base away.

The paper as a whole reports these results and caveats: Apparently early alphabetaT-cell count recovery about two months after transplant reportedly relied on only several hundred rapidly expanded clones derived from non-depleted graft cells. Hyperexpanded clone frequencies declined over subsequent months; after one year, T-cell counts and TCRbeta diversity were mostly attributed to newly produced T cells. The high TCRbeta diversity at day 60 in some patients was ascribed to recipient T cells and intrathymic progenitors that had survived conditioning.

This sequence originates from a patient aged 2-10 years who had a stem cell transplant for inherited bone marrow failure, so the T cells may come from the graft donor. The sample in question was PBMCs, mostly from graft donor cells, obtained 360 days after TCRalphabeta/CD19-depleted stem cell transplant. The chain uses TRBV7-8 and TRBJ2-6, with the D segment identity uncertain. The nucleotide sequence is TGTGCCAGCAGCTTAGGAGTTGCGGTCTCTGGGGCCAACGTCCTGACTTTC. Its amino acids are CASSLGVAVSGANVLTF.